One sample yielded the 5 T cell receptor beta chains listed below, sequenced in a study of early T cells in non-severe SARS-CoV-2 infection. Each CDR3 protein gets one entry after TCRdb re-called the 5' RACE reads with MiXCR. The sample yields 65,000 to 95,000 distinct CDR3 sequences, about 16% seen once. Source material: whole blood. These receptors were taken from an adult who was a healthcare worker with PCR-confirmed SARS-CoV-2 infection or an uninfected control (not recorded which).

The chain's CDR3 is CAISESTGLARNEQFF. The CDR3, as DNA: TGTGCCATCAGTGAGTCGACAGGACTAGCCCGAAATGAGCAGTTCTTC. The V and J genes are TRBV10-3 and TRBJ2-1, with TRBD2 matching over 8 bases. After removal of 0 bases from V and 7 bases from J, the junction contained 8 bases not matched to a gene. Germline loops: CDR1 ENHRY, CDR2 SYGVKD. The CDR3 is made up of 16 amino acids.

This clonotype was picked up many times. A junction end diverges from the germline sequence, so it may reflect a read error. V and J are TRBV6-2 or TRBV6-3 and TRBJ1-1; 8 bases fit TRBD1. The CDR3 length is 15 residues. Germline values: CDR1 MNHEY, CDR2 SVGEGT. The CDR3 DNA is TGTGCCAGCAGTTACGGGACAGGCTTGAACATTGAAGCTTTCTTT. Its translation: CASSYGTGLNIEAFF.

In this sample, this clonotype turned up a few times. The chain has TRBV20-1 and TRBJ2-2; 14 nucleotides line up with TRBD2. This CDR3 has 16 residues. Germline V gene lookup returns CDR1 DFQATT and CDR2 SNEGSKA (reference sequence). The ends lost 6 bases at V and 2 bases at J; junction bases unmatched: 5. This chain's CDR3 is CSARTSGRHNTGELFF. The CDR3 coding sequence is TGCAGTGCCCGGACTAGCGGGAGGCACAACACCGGGGAGCTGTTTTTT.

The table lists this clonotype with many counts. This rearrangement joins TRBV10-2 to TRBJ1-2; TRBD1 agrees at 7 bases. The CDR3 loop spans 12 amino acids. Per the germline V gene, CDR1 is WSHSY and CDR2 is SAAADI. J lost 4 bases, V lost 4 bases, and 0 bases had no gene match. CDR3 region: CASSGQGYGYTF. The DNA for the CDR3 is TGCGCCAGCAGTGGACAGGGCTATGGCTACACCTTC.

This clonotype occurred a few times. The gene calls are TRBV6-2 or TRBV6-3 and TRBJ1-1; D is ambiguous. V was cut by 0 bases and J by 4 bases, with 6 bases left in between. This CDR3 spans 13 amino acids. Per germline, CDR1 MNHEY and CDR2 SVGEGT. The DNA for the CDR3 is TGTGCCAGCAGTTACTCGGCAAGCACTGAAGCTTTCTTT. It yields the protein CASSYSASTEAFF.